A single sample gave rise to the 3 T cell receptor beta chains below, sequenced in a study of CD8 T cells in Susac syndrome. The RNA input was about 0.5 to 1 ug, and it was reverse transcribed with random hexamers. TCRdb itself ran the immunoSEQ multiplex PCR reads through MiXCR, one entry per CDR3 protein. The table shows 160,000 or so distinct CDR3 sequences, with approximately 95% occurring only once. The sequencing sample was made of CD8+ T cells from PBMCs. Source of these receptors: a human donor with multiple sclerosis.

This chain links TRBV27 with TRBJ2-2; D unresolved. Per the germline V gene, CDR1 is MNHEY and CDR2 is SMNVEV (reference sequence). CDR3 size: 12 residues. The germline V and J ends were trimmed by 5 bases and 3 bases, with 4 bases remaining between them. This CDR3 is CASSLYTGELFF. The CDR3 nucleotides read TGTGCCAGCAGTCTGTACACCGGGGAGCTGTTTTTT.

The chain joins TRBV9 to TRBJ2-3; D perhaps matches TRBD2 (5 bases). V was trimmed by 1 base and J by 2 bases, leaving 8 bases between them. CDR3 length equals 14 residues. Germline assignment: CDR1 SGDLS and CDR2 YYNGEE. The CDR3 region is CASSVWGDTDTQYF. The CDR3 bases are TGTGCCAGCAGCGTATGGGGAGACACAGATACGCAGTATTTT.

V is TRBV5-6 and J is TRBJ2-5, with 9 bases that match TRBD2. This CDR3 is 18 amino acids long. Germline values: CDR1 SGHDT, CDR2 YYEEEE. The V gene end was trimmed by 0 bases and the J gene end by 1 base; junction bases not matched to a gene: 10. The DNA for the CDR3 is TGTGCCAGCAGCTTGGCCCAAGGGAGCGGGGGGATCCAAGAGACCCAGTACTTC. It encodes CASSLAQGSGGIQETQYF.